These 18 T cell receptor beta chains came from one sample sequenced in a study of shared T cell receptors in the human thymus. The table came from immunoSEQ multiplex PCR; TCRdb's copy has only in-frame clones and leaves some out. The table lists around 730,000 clones, approximately 83% of them singletons, with around 0.0094% in the top ten. These data also formed part of another study, on human thymus T cells.

Sequencing input: thymocytes. These receptors originate from a girl under three years old with a congenital heart defect.

DNA for the CDR3: TGTGCCAGCAGCTTAGAGGAGCGGGGGGGGACAACTAACGAGCAGTACTTC. Amino acid sequence: CASSLEERGGTTNEQYF. The chain is built from TRBV7-2 and TRBJ2-7, with 10 bases matching TRBD2. Germline V gene sequence: CDR1 SGHTA, CDR2 FQGNSA. With V trimmed by 1 base and J by 5 bases, 11 bases remained unmatched. The CDR3 length is 17 residues. Full variable domain (remainder filled in from reference TRBV7-2 and TRBJ2-7): GAGVSQSPSNKVTEKGKDVELRCDPISGHTALYWYRQSLGQGLEFLIYFQGNSAPDKSGLPSDRFSAERTGGSVSTLTIQRTQQEDSAVYLCASSLEERGGTTNEQYFGPGTRLTVT.

The genes are TRBV10-3 and TRBJ1-1; the D is unclear. This CDR3 comprises 13 residues. Germline assignment: CDR1 ENHRY and CDR2 SYGVKD. V gave up 7 bases and J gave up 5 bases, with 14 bases separating them. The CDR3 is CAIKTAGRTEAFF. The CDR3 nucleotides read TGTGCCATCAAGACCGCGGGGAGGACTGAAGCTTTCTTT.

This sequence joins TRBV6-1 and TRBJ1-4; D is unclear. The CDR3 totals 18 residues. Between the trimmed V and J ends, which lost 4 bases and 8 bases, there was a span of 26 bases. Germline-derived CDR1 and CDR2 are MNHNS and SASEGT. The CDR3 nucleotides are TGTGCCAGCAGTGTTCTTTCCGGTGAGGGAAAAGGTTGCGAAAAACTGTTTTTT. Its protein product is CASSVLSGEGKGCEKLFF.

V gene TRBV10-1 combines with J gene TRBJ2-7, with TRBD1 identical over 8 bases. In germline, CDR1 is WNHNN, CDR2 SYGVQD (reference sequence). The CDR3 consists of 17 residues. Trimming removed 0 bases from V and 3 bases from J; junction bases left unmatched: 10. The DNA for the CDR3 is TGCGCCAGCAGTGAGTCGGGACAGGCTCTGGAGAGCTACGAGCAGTACTTC. Its protein product is CASSESGQALESYEQYF.

This chain joins TRBV30 and TRBJ1-5; tentatively, D is TRBD1 (5 bases). Germline V CDR1 and CDR2: GTSNPN, SVGIG (reference sequence). The CDR3 is made up of 17 amino acids. Trimming removed 1 base at V and 0 bases at J, with 16 bases between. In DNA form, the CDR3 reads TGTGCCTGGAGTGAGTCCCCGGGGGACCATAGCAATCAGCCCCAGCATTTT. This gives the protein CAWSESPGDHSNQPQHF.

This chain joins TRBV4-3 and TRBJ2-7, with a tentative D call TRBD2 (7 bases). V was shortened by 2 bases and J by 2 bases, with 22 bases between the two germline ends. CDR1 and CDR2 (germline): LGHNA, YSLEER. This CDR3 comprises 18 residues. The CDR3 DNA reads TGCGCCAGCAGCCAACTCAAGGGGGGGCCTGAGACCACCTACGAGCAGTACTTC. Residues: CASSQLKGGPETTYEQYF.

The chain has TRBV7-2 and TRBJ2-7, with 8 bases that match TRBD2. Germline CDR1 is SGHTA and CDR2 is FQGNSA. Germline trimming cut 1 base from V and 5 bases from J; bases unmatched to any gene: 16. The CDR3 has 18 amino acids. CDR3 in DNA: TGTGCCAGCAGCTTAGGCTCTCTTGCGGGGGGCATCGGCCACGAGCAGTACTTC. It specifies CASSLGSLAGGIGHEQYF.

This chain links TRBV7-2 with TRBJ2-7; 8 bases match TRBD2. J gave up 9 bases and V 1 base, and 11 bases lay outside the gene matches. Germline V gives CDR1 SGHTA, CDR2 FQGNSA. This CDR3 has 15 amino acids. The DNA of the CDR3 is TGTGCCAGCAGCTTAGGGGCGGGGGGCCTTCGGGTGCAGTACTTC. Its protein product is CASSLGAGGLRVQYF.

To note about this clone: Additional DNA sequences in this sample encode the identical CDR3. The chain uses TRBV9 and TRBJ1-1; D is possibly TRBD1 (5 bases). The CDR3 sequence is 14 residues long. Germline assignment: CDR1 SGDLS and CDR2 YYNGEE. Trimming cost V 0 bases and J 5 bases, with 11 bases left between them. In DNA, the CDR3 is TGTGCCAGCAGCGTAGTAGCAGGGTTGACTGAAGCTTTCTTT. It yields the protein CASSVVAGLTEAFF.

This clone was seen a single time. This chain links TRBV28 with TRBJ2-2; TRBD2 matches at 10 bases. Per germline, CDR1 MDHEN and CDR2 SYDVKM. The CDR3 has 22 amino acids. Germline trimming cut 7 bases from V and 0 bases from J; bases unmatched to any gene: 23. CDR3 nucleotide sequence: TGTGCCAGCACCTTATCGAGGGGTCGGACTAGCGGTTCTTCCGCGAACACCGGGGAGCTGTTTTTT. This sequence encodes CASTLSRGRTSGSSANTGELFF. Filled out from reference TRBV28 and TRBJ2-2, the complete variable domain reads DVKVTQSSRYLVKRTGEKVFLECVQDMDHENMFWYRQDPGLGLRLIYFSYDVKMKEKGDIPEGYSVSREKKERFSLILESASTNQTSMYLCASTLSRGRTSGSSANTGELFFGEGSRLTVL.

V usage is TRBV28 and J usage is TRBJ1-4, with D perhaps matching TRBD1 (5 bases). The CDR3 has 16 amino acids. Looked up from germline, CDR1 is MDHEN and CDR2 is SYDVKM. V was clipped by 6 bases and J by 8 bases, with 22 bases between them. DNA for the CDR3: TGTGCCAGCAGCCCCACGGACACTCCTGGCAGGGAAAAACTGTTTTTT. Its protein is CASSPTDTPGREKLFF.

The chain employs TRBV2 and TRBJ2-3; 14 nucleotides agree with TRBD2. Germline V CDR1 and CDR2: SNHLY, FYNNEI. The CDR3 loop spans 19 amino acids. V was pared by 4 bases and J by 2 bases, with 11 bases of the junction left unmatched. CDR3 loop: CASSVGLAGGPILTDTQYF. The CDR3 region has the DNA TGTGCCAGCAGTGTAGGACTAGCGGGGGGCCCGATACTCACAGATACGCAGTATTTT. The full variable domain, completed using reference TRBV2 and TRBJ2-3, is EPEVTQTPSHQVTQMGQEVILRCVPISNHLYFYWYRQILGQKVEFLVSFYNNEISEKSEIFDDQFSVERPDGSNFTLKIRSTKLEDSAMYFCASSVGLAGGPILTDTQYFGPGTRLTVL.

The V call is TRBV18, the J call TRBJ1-2; D unresolved. The CDR3 sequence is 14 residues long. V was pared by 6 bases and J by 7 bases, with 18 bases between. Germline CDR1 and CDR2: KGHSH and LQKENI. The CDR3 nucleotides are TGTGCCAGCTCCCCAGCGGCCTCGGCCCCTGGCTACACCTTC. Translation gives CASSPAASAPGYTF. Full variable domain (missing parts from reference TRBV18 and TRBJ1-2): NAGVMQNPRHLVRRRGQEARLRCSPMKGHSHVYWYRQLPEEGLKFMVYLQKENIIDESGMPKERFSAEFPKEGPSILRIQQVVRGDSAAYFCASSPAASAPGYTFGSGTRLTVV.

This rearrangement joins TRBV18 to TRBJ1-2; tentative D call: TRBD1 (5 bases). Trimming took off 3 bases at V and 5 bases at J, with 22 bases between the two ends. The germline V gene has CDR1 KGHSH and CDR2 LQKENI. The CDR3 length is 17 residues. In DNA form, the CDR3 reads TGTGCCAGCTCACCGGAAGAAGACAGAGCGAGGTGTTATGGCTACACCTTC. Its translation is CASSPEEDRARCYGYTF.

The genes are TRBV5-6 and TRBJ2-5; 7 nucleotides match TRBD2. V shed 0 bases, J shed 1 base, and the junction held 6 bases outside the gene matches. The CDR3 runs 16 residues. Germline V lookup: CDR1 SGHDT, CDR2 YYEEEE. The CDR3 nucleotides are TGTGCCAGCAGCTTGGGACGGGGGGAGCCCCAAGAGACCCAGTACTTC. This encodes CASSLGRGEPQETQYF.

The chain has TRBV6-5 and TRBJ2-3; D perhaps matches TRBD1 (6 bases). The CDR3 has 16 residues. The V end lost 2 bases, the J end lost 2 bases, and 14 bases lay between the germline ends. CDR1 and CDR2 (germline): MNHEY, SVGAGI. The CDR3 DNA sequence: TGTGCCAGCAGTTACGGAATAGGGGGACCCACAGATACGCAGTATTTT. Encoded protein: CASSYGIGGPTDTQYF.

In the case of this clone: Other DNA sequences in this specimen translate into the identical CDR3. CDR3: CASSVGGGDTEAFF. CDR3 in DNA: TGTGCCAGCAGCGTAGGTGGGGGGGACACTGAAGCTTTCTTT. This rearrangement joins TRBV9 to TRBJ1-1; D is perhaps TRBD1 (5 bases). Germline values: CDR1 SGDLS, CDR2 YYNGEE. The CDR3 has 14 residues. Trimming pared 0 bases from V and 3 bases from J, leaving 9 bases between.

The chain has TRBV7-6 and TRBJ1-1; no reliable D call. Germline lookup yields CDR1 SGHVS and CDR2 FNYEAQ. The CDR3 runs 18 residues. The ends were cut back, 5 bases at V and 5 bases at J, with 27 bases in the middle. CDR3 nucleotide sequence: TGTGCCAGCAGCCAAGTCGTCGTTGTAGGGCGGGTGGGGACTGAAGCTTTCTTT. Its protein is CASSQVVVVGRVGTEAFF. Combining the CDR3 with reference TRBV7-6 and TRBJ1-1 gives the whole variable domain GAGVSQSPRYKVTKRGQDVALRCDPISGHVSLYWYRQALGQGPEFLTYFNYEAQQDKSGLPNDRFSAERPEGSISTLTIQRTEQRDSAMYRCASSQVVVVGRVGTEAFFGQGTRLTVV.